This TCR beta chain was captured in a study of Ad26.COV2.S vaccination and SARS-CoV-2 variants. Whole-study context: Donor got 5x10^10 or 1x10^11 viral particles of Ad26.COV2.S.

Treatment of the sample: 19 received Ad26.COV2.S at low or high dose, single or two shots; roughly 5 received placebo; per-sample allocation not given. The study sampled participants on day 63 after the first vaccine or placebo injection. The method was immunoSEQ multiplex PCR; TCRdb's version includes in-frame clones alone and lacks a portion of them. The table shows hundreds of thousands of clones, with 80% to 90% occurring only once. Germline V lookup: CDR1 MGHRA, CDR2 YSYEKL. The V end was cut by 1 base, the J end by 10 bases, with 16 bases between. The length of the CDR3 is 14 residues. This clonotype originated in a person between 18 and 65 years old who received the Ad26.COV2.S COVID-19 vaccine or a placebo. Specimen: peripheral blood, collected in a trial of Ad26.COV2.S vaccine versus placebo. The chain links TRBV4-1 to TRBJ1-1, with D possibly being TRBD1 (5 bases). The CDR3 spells CASSQVRTLARAFF. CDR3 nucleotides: TGCGCCAGCAGCCAAGTCCGGACACTGGCTCGAGCTTTCTTT.